A selection of T cell receptor beta chains follows, all from one sample in a study of blood T cell repertoires in COVID-19. Produced via immunoSEQ multiplex PCR; TCRdb's table is partial and in-frame only. The data contain about 200,000 clones, approximately 80% of them singletons. Sequenced sample: peripheral blood. These receptor sequences come from a human donor with acute or convalescent COVID-19. The donor label of this sample is uncertain. Each CDR3 is given with its conserved first and last residue. A D gene is named only where the DNA matches it firmly. Size values are once, few and many counts, or a class for expanded clones, and some rows have none.

D gene,V gene,clone size,J gene,CDR3 protein,CDR3 DNA
TRBD1,TRBV6-5,.,TRBJ2-1,CASSSTGGAYNEQFF,TGTGCCAGCAGTTCGACAGGGGGCGCCTACAATGAGCAGTTCTTC
TRBD1,TRBV24-1,.,TRBJ2-1,CATSDTRQGLRNEQFF,TGTGCCACCAGTGATACCCGACAGGGTCTCCGCAATGAGCAGTTCTTC
TRBD1,TRBV5-4,.,TRBJ2-1,CASSLGQGAYEQFF,TGTGCCAGCAGCTTGGGACAGGGGGCCTATGAGCAGTTCTTC
.,TRBV5-1,once,TRBJ2-5,CASSLVIIRGRETQYF,TGCGCCAGCAGCTTGGTAATTATCAGGGGTCGAGAGACCCAGTACTTC
.,TRBV4-2,.,TRBJ1-2,CASSQEVGSTYYGYTF,TGTGCCAGCAGCCAAGAAGTTGGCAGTACCTACTATGGCTACACCTTC
.,TRBV12-3/TRBV12-4,.,TRBJ1-1,CASGGHSNTEAFF,TGTGCCAGCGGGGGACATTCGAACACTGAAGCTTTCTTT
TRBD2,TRBV28,.,TRBJ2-5,CASSASGRKLWYF,TGTGCCAGCAGTGCCAGCGGGAGAAAACTATGGTACTTC
TRBD1,TRBV30,.,TRBJ1-3,CAWRQEGAAGNTIYF,TGTGCCTGGAGGCAAGAGGGGGCGGCAGGAAACACCATATATTTT
.,TRBV23-1,.,TRBJ1-2,CASGIPGVGGGYTF,TGCGCCAGCGGGATCCCCGGGGTAGGGGGAGGCTACACCTTC
TRBD1,TRBV7-9,.,TRBJ1-6,CASSTGTDNSPLHF,TGTGCCAGCAGCACCGGGACAGATAATTCACCCCTCCACTTT
TRBD2,TRBV4-1,.,TRBJ2-1,CASSQDPGLAVNNEQFF,TGCGCCAGCAGCCAAGATCCCGGACTAGCGGTTAACAATGAGCAGTTCTTC
TRBD2,TRBV6-5,.,TRBJ2-7,CASSYSAGGGHEQYF,TGTGCCAGCAGTTACTCGGCGGGAGGAGGACACGAGCAGTACTTC
TRBD2,TRBV7-2,.,TRBJ2-4,CASSLGTSGSGIQYF,TGTGCCAGCAGCTTAGGGACTAGCGGGAGCGGCATTCAGTACTTC
.,TRBV27,.,TRBJ1-5,CASSLWGSGGNQPQHF,TGTGCCAGCAGTTTATGGGGGTCGGGAGGCAATCAGCCCCAGCATTTT
.,TRBV18,once,TRBJ1-1,CASSPGGGSTEAFF,TGTGCCAGCTCACCTGGTGGGGGGAGCACTGAAGCTTTCTTT
TRBD1,TRBV2,.,TRBJ1-5,CASRVNRDRGQRGNQPQHF,TGTGCCAGCAGGGTCAACCGGGACAGGGGGCAGAGAGGCAATCAGCCCCAGCATTTT
.,TRBV30,.,TRBJ2-2,CAWTGRGTGELFF,TGTGCCTGGACAGGGCGGGGCACCGGGGAGCTGTTTTTT
.,TRBV19,.,TRBJ1-2,CASSISGIYYGYTF,TGTGCCAGTAGTATATCCGGGATCTACTATGGCTACACCTTC
TRBD1,TRBV7-6,.,TRBJ2-1,CASSKGQGAGNEQFF,TGTGCCAGCAGCAAGGGACAGGGGGCGGGTAATGAGCAGTTCTTC
.,TRBV10-3,.,TRBJ1-3,CAISGRATDTIYF,TGTGCCATCAGTGGCAGGGCCACGGACACCATATATTTT
.,TRBV2,.,TRBJ1-3,CASSGAGRTSGNTIYF,TGTGCCAGCAGTGGGGCGGGACGGACCTCTGGAAACACCATATATTTT
.,TRBV12-3/TRBV12-4,.,TRBJ1-4,CASSFGTGEKLFF,TGTGCCAGCAGTTTTGGAACAGGCGAAAAACTGTTTTTT
TRBD1,TRBV19,.,TRBJ1-5,CASRLGTGGNQPQHF,TGTGCCAGTAGACTAGGGACAGGGGGCAATCAGCCCCAGCATTTT
TRBD1,TRBV3-1/TRBV3-2,.,TRBJ1-2,CASSLTGAVNYGYTF,TGTGCCAGCAGCCTGACAGGGGCCGTTAACTATGGCTACACCTTC
TRBD1,TRBV5-1,.,TRBJ2-7,CASSSGQGNYEQYF,TGCGCCAGCAGCTCGGGACAGGGGAACTACGAGCAGTACTTC
TRBD2,TRBV4-2,few,TRBJ2-3,CASSQDRAGESSSTDTQYF,TGTGCCAGCAGCCAAGATCGAGCGGGAGAGTCTTCTAGCACAGATACGCAGTATTTT
TRBD1,TRBV30,.,TRBJ1-5,CAWKDRVGGPQHF,TGTGCCTGGAAGGACAGGGTAGGGGGACCCCAGCATTTT